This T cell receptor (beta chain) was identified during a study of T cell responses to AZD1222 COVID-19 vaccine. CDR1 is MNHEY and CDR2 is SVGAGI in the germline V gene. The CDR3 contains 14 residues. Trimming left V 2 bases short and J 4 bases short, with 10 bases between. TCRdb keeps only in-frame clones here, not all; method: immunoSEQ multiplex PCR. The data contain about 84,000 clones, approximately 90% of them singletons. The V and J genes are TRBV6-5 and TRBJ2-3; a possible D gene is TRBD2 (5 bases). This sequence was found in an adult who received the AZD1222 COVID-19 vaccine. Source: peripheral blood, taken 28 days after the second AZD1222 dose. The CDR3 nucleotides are TGTGCCAGCAGTTACGGACCCGGGGCAGATACGCAGTATTTT. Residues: CASSYGPGADTQYF.